Given below is one TCR beta chain in context. This entry is derived from a study of blood T cell repertoires in COVID-19. Study context: Sources were T cells, B-cell-depleted T cells, or PBMCs; the material itself was cDNA or gDNA.

V was pared by 8 bases and J by 1 base, with 15 bases between. The V gene's germline CDR1 is SNHLY and CDR2 FYNNEI. The CDR3 contains 15 residues. Method: immunoSEQ multiplex PCR; TCRdb's copy keeps in-frame clones and lacks some. The table records around 130,000 clones, more than 65% of them present only once. The material sequenced was peripheral blood. V and J are TRBV2 and TRBJ2-1; D is perhaps TRBD2 (5 bases). The source is a human donor in a cohort sampled during active COVID-19. The CDR3 sequence is CASLREGASYNEQFF. The CDR3 DNA follows: TGTGCCAGCCTCAGAGAGGGAGCATCCTACAATGAGCAGTTCTTC.